Each of the 15 T cell receptor beta chains below was sequenced from the same sample in a study of vaccination effects on CD4 cells after COVID-19. Within the ViraFEST assay, antigen-specific CD4+ T cells underwent expansion with viral peptide pools prior to sequencing. Culture proceeded for 10 days, and CD4+ T cells were then isolated. Nucleocapsid antibodies stayed negative before and after vaccination, showing no earlier SARS-CoV-2 infection. TCRdb keeps only in-frame clones here, not all; method: immunoSEQ multiplex PCR. This repertoire shows fewer than 85,000 clones, 60% to 85% found once; its top ten account for 8% to 11%. These receptors have no known antigen. The sample was CD4+ T cells from PBMCs cultured with SARS-CoV-2 spike peptides, taken before COVID-19 vaccination. The receptors were sampled from a human donor who received a COVID-19 vaccine.

This clone was seen only once. The chain links TRBV30 to TRBJ2-5; D not resolved. Germline V gene lookup returns CDR1 GTSNPN and CDR2 SVGIG (reference sequence). V dropped 3 bases and J dropped 10 bases, with 15 bases sitting between them. The CDR3 loop spans 12 amino acids. This CDR3 reads CAWRGPDGGQYF. Written as DNA, the CDR3 is TGTGCCTGGAGGGGCCCCGATGGTGGCCAGTACTTC.

The V and J genes are TRBV18 and TRBJ2-1, with TRBD1 as a possible D gene (5 bases). CDR1 is KGHSH, CDR2 LQKENI, per germline. V dropped 3 bases and J dropped 5 bases, with 8 bases sitting between them. CDR3 length equals 13 residues. This CDR3 reads CASSPSQDNEQFF. The CDR3, as DNA: TGTGCCAGCTCACCCTCACAGGACAATGAGCAGTTCTTC.

The V and J genes are TRBV18 and TRBJ1-5, with D tentatively TRBD1 (5 bases). Trimming removed 2 bases from V and 3 bases from J, with 11 bases in between. This CDR3 is 15 amino acids long. Germline V gene data show CDR1 as KGHSH and CDR2 as LQKENI. This CDR3 reads CASSPRAGLNQPQHF. CDR3 coding DNA: TGTGCCAGCTCACCAAGGGCAGGGCTCAATCAGCCCCAGCATTTT.

CDR3 sequence (DNA): TGTGCCAGCAGCTTAGTCAAATCCGGGGAGCTGTTTTTT. Amino acid sequence: CASSLVKSGELFF. This chain uses TRBV7-9 with TRBJ2-2; D unresolved. The CDR3 runs to 13 residues. V lost 1 base, J lost 6 bases, and 6 bases lay in between. Germline assignment: CDR1 SEHNR and CDR2 FQNEAQ (reference sequence).

The chain carries TRBV30 and TRBJ1-5, with 10 bases identical to TRBD1. The CDR3 has 13 residues. Germline V lookup: CDR1 GTSNPN, CDR2 SVGIG (reference sequence). Trimming took 6 bases from V and 6 from J; bases not matched to a gene: 5. The CDR3 DNA reads TGTGCCTGCTCTGGGACAGGGGTTCAGCCCCAGCATTTT. Amino acid sequence: CACSGTGVQPQHF.

This clone turned up a few times. V gene TRBV24-1 combines with J gene TRBJ2-2, with D unclear. Germline V CDR1 and CDR2: KGHDR, SFDVKD. Trimming removed 7 bases from V and 0 bases from J, with 8 bases in between. The CDR3 has 14 residues. The CDR3: CATRSNTNTGELFF. In DNA form, the CDR3 reads TGTGCCACCAGGAGCAATACGAACACCGGGGAGCTGTTTTTT.

The J gene is TRBJ1-1, the V gene TRBV6-5, with 7 bases fitting TRBD1. The junction had 10 bases not matched to a gene; V was cut back by 0 bases and J by 6 bases. The CDR3 length is 16 residues. Per the germline V gene, CDR1 is MNHEY and CDR2 is SVGAGI. Here the CDR3 DNA reads TGTGCCAGCAGTTACTCGAAAGGATACAGGGGCTCTGAAGCTTTCTTT. The encoded protein is CASSYSKGYRGSEAFF.

This clone was observed a handful of times. J is TRBJ2-2 and V is TRBV7-8, with 8 nucleotides matching TRBD1. The CDR3 runs to 15 residues. CDR1 is SGHVS, CDR2 FQNEAQ, per germline. V lost 4 bases to trimming and J lost 6 bases; unmatched junction nucleotides: 7. The CDR3 loop reads CASSSLDRESGELFF. CDR3 nucleotides: TGTGCCAGCAGCTCCCTGGACAGGGAATCCGGGGAGCTGTTTTTT.

The V and J genes are TRBV28 and TRBJ1-4; TRBD1 matches at 10 bases. The CDR3 length is 15 residues. V shed 5 bases and J 5 bases; nucleotides not matched to a gene: 5. The germline V gene encodes CDR1 MDHEN and CDR2 SYDVKM. In DNA form, the CDR3 reads TGTGCCAGCAGTCTACTGACAGGGGGCAATGAAAAACTGTTTTTT. Its protein product is CASSLLTGGNEKLFF.

The chain recombines TRBV12-5 with TRBJ1-1; no clear D gene. Germline V CDR1 and CDR2: LGHNT, FRNRAP. V shed 6 bases and J shed 1 base, with 12 bases lying between them. The CDR3 contains 14 residues. CDR3 DNA: TGTGCTAGTGGCCCGGGATCTGGGAACACTGAAGCTTTCTTT. Amino acids: CASGPGSGNTEAFF.

This rearrangement joins TRBV9 to TRBJ2-2, with D uncertain. The length of the CDR3 is 12 residues. Trimming left V 4 bases short and J 0 bases short, with 1 base between. Germline values: CDR1 SGDLS, CDR2 YYNGEE. The CDR3, as DNA: TGTGCCAGCAGCCCGAACACCGGGGAGCTGTTTTTT. The encoded protein is CASSPNTGELFF. Using reference TRBV9 and TRBJ2-2 for the parts outside the CDR3, the full variable domain is DSGVTQTPKHLITATGQRVTLRCSPRSGDLSVYWYQQSLDQGLQFLIQYYNGEERAKGNILERFSAQQFPDLHSELNLSSLELGDSALYFCASSPNTGELFFGEGSRLTVL.

V and J are TRBV7-3 and TRBJ2-3, with TRBD1 matching over 8 bases. V lost 4 bases to trimming and J lost 2 bases; unmatched junction nucleotides: 8. In germline, CDR1 is SGHTA, CDR2 FQGTGA. This CDR3 comprises 16 residues. Here the CDR3 DNA reads TGTGCCAGCAGCTACACAGGGGGAGGTGTCACAGATACGCAGTATTTT. This codes for CASSYTGGGVTDTQYF.

V gene TRBV2 combines with J gene TRBJ2-1; the D call may be TRBD1 or TRBD2 (5 bases each). Germline V gene lookup returns CDR1 SNHLY and CDR2 FYNNEI. There are 14 residues in the CDR3. V was shortened by 7 bases and J by 9 bases, with 19 bases between the two germline ends. The CDR3 loop is CASIPGPLNGEQFF. The DNA for the CDR3 is TGTGCCAGCATACCGGGACCACTCAACGGTGAGCAGTTCTTC.

The genes are TRBV25-1 and TRBJ2-1; 7 bases line up with TRBD1. With V trimmed by 5 bases and J by 5 bases, 6 bases remained unmatched. Looked up from germline, CDR1 is MGHDK and CDR2 is SYGVNS. This CDR3 spans 14 amino acids. CDR3 nucleotide sequence: TGTGCCAGCAGTACCGCCGGGACAGACAATGAGCAGTTCTTC. This encodes CASSTAGTDNEQFF.

This chain joins TRBV20-1 and TRBJ2-1, with 10 bases aligning to TRBD2. The germline V gene has CDR1 DFQATT and CDR2 SNEGSKA (reference sequence). This CDR3 has 15 amino acids. Losses at the gene ends were 3 bases for V and 5 bases for J; bases not matched to a gene: 7. This chain's CDR3 is CSASQGLATNNEQFF. CDR3 coding DNA: TGCAGTGCTAGTCAGGGACTAGCGACGAACAATGAGCAGTTCTTC.